The TCR beta chain under discussion was sequenced for a study of beta chain features in type 1 diabetes. Every bit of the isolated RNA underwent reverse transcription, so sequencing read expressed TCRB transcripts. The read count averaged approximately 3.5 million across naive, central memory and regulatory T cell samples. The method was immunoSEQ multiplex PCR; TCRdb's version includes in-frame clones alone and lacks a portion of them. The sample contains a few hundred thousand clones, roughly 12% of which appear only once. Study-level points and caveats: Naive, central memory and regulatory TCRB repertoires appeared more similar among patients than healthy donors. Shorter templates may be favored by PCR, equally so in patients and controls. Researchers report that Type 1 diabetes patients had moderately but significantly shorter TCRB CDR3s across all four CD4+ subsets.

This clone was seen a few times. What it recognizes is unknown. The J segment lost 4 bases and the V segment lost 5 bases, leaving 3 bases of the junction unmatched. The CDR3 totals 13 residues. In germline, CDR1 is MDHEN, CDR2 SYDVKM. The receptor was isolated from a woman younger than 35 with type 1 diabetes. J is TRBJ1-1 and V is TRBV28; TRBD1 matches at 8 bases. Sequencing used naive CD4+ T cells from blood. The CDR3 loop is CASSGQGFTEAFF. The CDR3, as DNA: TGTGCCAGCAGTGGACAGGGTTTCACTGAAGCTTTCTTT.